This TCR beta chain was obtained from a study of radiation and T cells in renal cell carcinoma. Only in-frame clones appear in the TCRdb table, and some are missing; sequencing was by immunoSEQ multiplex PCR. There are about 83,000 clones in the sample; roughly 80% occur only once, and about 2.5% lies in the top ten. Note on this clone: Its cognate antigen is unknown. This sample also contains other DNA sequences that code for the same CDR3.

The CDR3 runs 13 residues. The V gene lost 2 bases and the J gene lost 8 bases, with 12 bases spanning the gap. Germline loops: CDR1 MNHEY, CDR2 SVGAGI. Time point specified: blood 4 weeks post-SBRT, at nephrectomy. The treatment was: 15 Gy SBRT to primary tumor, nephrectomy 4 weeks later. The study, taken as a whole, reports: In blood, top tumor clones expanded by 2 weeks, shrinking by 4.

This receptor was identified in a woman aged 60-70 years with renal cell carcinoma. This chain links TRBV6-5 with TRBJ1-2; D possibly corresponds to TRBD1 (5 bases). Source: blood, taken from a patient whose treatment included radiotherapy and nephrectomy. The CDR3 DNA reads TGTGCCAGCAGTTACGGAGCGGGGGACGGCTACACCTTC. Protein sequence: CASSYGAGDGYTF.